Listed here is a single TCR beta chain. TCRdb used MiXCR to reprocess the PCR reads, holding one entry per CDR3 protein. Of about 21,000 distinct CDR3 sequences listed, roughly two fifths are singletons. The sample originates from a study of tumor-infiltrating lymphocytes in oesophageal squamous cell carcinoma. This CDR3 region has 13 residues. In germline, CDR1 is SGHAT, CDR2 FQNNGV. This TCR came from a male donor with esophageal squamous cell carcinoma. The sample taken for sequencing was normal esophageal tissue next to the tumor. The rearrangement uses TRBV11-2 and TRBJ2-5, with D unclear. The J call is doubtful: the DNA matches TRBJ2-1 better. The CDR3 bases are TGTGCCAGCAGCTTAGGTGGTAGCCCTAAGCAGTTCTTC. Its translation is CASSLGGSPKQFF.